Following are 19 T cell receptor beta chains from one sample sequenced in a study of T cell responses to AZD1222 COVID-19 vaccine. The table came from immunoSEQ multiplex PCR; TCRdb's copy has only in-frame clones and leaves some out. The data contain about 85,000 clones, about 85% of them seen just once; the ten biggest clones take up 4.5%. Specimen: peripheral blood, collected 28 days after the second AZD1222 dose. The receptors derive from an adult who received the AZD1222 COVID-19 vaccine.

This chain links TRBV5-6 with TRBJ2-2; D is ambiguous. The CDR3 spans 14 residues. The germline gives CDR1 SGHDT, CDR2 YYEEEE. The V and J ends lost 0 bases and 1 base respectively, with 4 bases between them. The CDR3 sequence is CASSLGQNTGELFF. The CDR3 nucleotides read TGTGCCAGCAGCTTGGGACAGAACACCGGGGAGCTGTTTTTT. The complete variable domain, with remaining parts taken from reference TRBV5-6 and TRBJ2-2, reads DAGVTQSPTHLIKTRGQQVTLRCSPKSGHDTVSWYQQALGQGPQFIFQYYEEEERQRGNFPDRFSGHQFPNYSSELNVNALLLGDSALYLCASSLGQNTGELFFGEGSRLTVL.

This rearrangement joins TRBV7-2 to TRBJ1-1, with TRBD1 as a possible D gene (6 bases). This CDR3 comprises 13 residues. Germline CDR1 and CDR2: SGHTA and FQGNSA. Trimming pared 5 bases from V and 5 bases from J, leaving 12 bases between. In DNA form, the CDR3 reads TGTGCCAGCAGCACCAACAGGGAGACTGAAGCTTTCTTT. This sequence encodes CASSTNRETEAFF.

The rearrangement joins TRBV19 to TRBJ2-3, with no clear D. CDR1 and CDR2 from the germline V gene are LNHDA and SQIVND (reference sequence). The CDR3 runs to 14 residues. Trimming shortened V by 3 bases and J by 2 bases, and 9 bases separated the two germline ends. The CDR3 DNA reads as TGTGCCAGTAGTATTATCCTTCACACAGATACGCAGTATTTT. Encoded protein: CASSIILHTDTQYF.

J is TRBJ1-4 and V is TRBV6-6; D is unresolved. The CDR3 sequence is 14 residues long. Germline CDR1 and CDR2: MNHNY and SVGAGI (reference sequence). V shed 6 bases and J shed 0 bases, with 8 bases lying between them. The CDR3 sequence is CASRAHATNEKLFF. CDR3 DNA sequence: TGTGCCAGCAGGGCCCATGCAACTAATGAAAAACTGTTTTTT.

The rearrangement links TRBV9 to TRBJ2-7, with 12 bases fitting TRBD2. CDR3 length: 16 residues. V dropped 0 bases and J dropped 1; count of bases not matched to a gene: 2. Germline-derived CDR1 and CDR2 are SGDLS and YYNGEE. This CDR3 is CASSVGTSGVSYEQYF. The CDR3 DNA reads TGTGCCAGCAGCGTAGGGACTAGCGGGGTATCCTACGAGCAGTACTTC.

The chain is built from TRBV30 and TRBJ2-1; 7 bases agree with TRBD1. Germline V gives CDR1 GTSNPN, CDR2 SVGIG (reference sequence). This CDR3 has 12 residues. Trimming took 8 bases from V and 4 from J; bases not matched to a gene: 5. Here the CDR3 reads CARDREYNEQFF. CDR3 coding DNA: TGTGCCCGAGACAGGGAGTACAATGAGCAGTTCTTC. Combining the CDR3 with reference TRBV30 and TRBJ2-1 gives the whole variable domain SQTIHQWPATLVQPVGSPLSLECTVEGTSNPNLYWYRQAAGRGLQLLFYSVGIGQISSEVPQNLSASRPQDRQFILSSKKLLLSDSGFYLCARDREYNEQFFGPGTRLTVL.

This clone was found once. The chain uses TRBV6-6 and TRBJ2-1, with 9 bases that match TRBD2. This CDR3 region has 15 residues. CDR1 is MNHNY, CDR2 SVGAGI, per germline (reference sequence). Trimming removed 5 bases from V and 9 bases from J; junction bases left unmatched: 11. The DNA for the CDR3 is TGTGCCAGCAGTGCCGGGACTAGCTGGTCGGCTGAGCAGTTCTTC. Translating it yields CASSAGTSWSAEQFF.

J is TRBJ1-1 and V is TRBV5-6; D uncertain. The ends were cut back, 0 bases at V and 10 bases at J, with 13 bases in the middle. The CDR3 spans 13 residues. CDR1 is SGHDT, CDR2 YYEEEE, per germline. The CDR3 sequence: CASSLAGASRAFF. The CDR3 region has the DNA TGTGCCAGCAGCTTGGCCGGCGCAAGTCGAGCTTTCTTT.

The chain carries TRBV9 and TRBJ2-7, with a possible D match to TRBD1 (7 bases). The V end was cut by 3 bases, the J end by 3 bases, with 13 bases between. Germline V gene sequence: CDR1 SGDLS, CDR2 YYNGEE. The CDR3 loop spans 14 amino acids. CDR3 amino acids: CASSGGDSYYEQYF. In DNA, the CDR3 is TGTGCCAGCAGCGGGGGGGACAGCTACTACGAGCAGTACTTC.

The J gene is TRBJ1-5, the V gene TRBV19; D perhaps matches TRBD1 (6 bases). The length of the CDR3 is 14 residues. Germline-derived CDR1 and CDR2 are LNHDA and SQIVND (reference sequence). Trimming removed 7 bases at V and 4 bases at J, with 14 bases between. CDR3 sequence: CASTIGGENQPQHF. DNA for the CDR3: TGTGCCAGTACCATTGGGGGCGAAAATCAGCCCCAGCATTTT.

This chain joins TRBV9 and TRBJ2-7; 9 nucleotides agree with TRBD2. Trimming removed 0 bases from V and 4 bases from J; junction bases left unmatched: 5. CDR1 and CDR2 from the germline V gene are SGDLS and YYNGEE. The CDR3 has 15 amino acids. The CDR3 region is CASSVALAGVYEQYF. CDR3 DNA sequence: TGTGCCAGCAGCGTAGCTTTAGCGGGAGTGTACGAGCAGTACTTC.

The CDR3 DNA is TGCAGCGTTGAAGATCGTTACGGGGAACAGGTTATGTTCCCCGGGGAGCTGTTTTTT. It yields the protein CSVEDRYGEQVMFPGELFF. This chain links TRBV29-1 with TRBJ2-2; D is perhaps TRBD1 or TRBD2 (5 bases each). CDR1 and CDR2 (germline): SQVTM, ANQGSEA. The CDR3 is 19 residues long. V lost 0 bases to trimming and J lost 6 bases, with 26 bases between them.

This clone was recorded a few times. This sequence joins TRBV7-2 and TRBJ1-1; D gene uncertain. V was cut by 2 bases and J by 6 bases, with 10 bases left in between. This CDR3 contains 13 residues. Germline CDR1 is SGHTA and CDR2 is FQGNSA. CDR3 loop: CASSLNWEAEAFF. The DNA for the CDR3 is TGTGCCAGCAGCTTAAATTGGGAAGCTGAAGCTTTCTTT.

The J gene is TRBJ1-1, the V gene TRBV28; D gene ambiguous. Trimming removed 6 bases from V and 5 bases from J, with 16 bases in between. The CDR3 totals 14 residues. In germline, CDR1 is MDHEN, CDR2 SYDVKM. Written as DNA, the CDR3 is TGTGCCAGCAGACTCGGAGGCGGCAGGACTGAAGCTTTCTTT. Translated, it gives CASRLGGGRTEAFF.

As regards this clone: One end of the junction varies from germline; a read error may be responsible. The chain has TRBV19 and TRBJ1-5; 7 bases fit TRBD1. The CDR3 is 15 residues long. From germline, CDR1 is LNHDA and CDR2 SQIVND (reference sequence). The CDR3 region has the DNA TGTGCCAGCAGTACGGGCAGGGGGGGCAATCAGCCCCAGCATTTT. Translated, it gives CASSTGRGGNQPQHF.

The chain links TRBV6-1 to TRBJ2-7; 12 bases match TRBD2. V lost 2 bases, J lost 2 bases, and 7 bases stayed unmatched. The CDR3 runs 17 residues. Germline V gene lookup returns CDR1 MNHNS and CDR2 SASEGT. CDR3 nucleotide sequence: TGTGCCAGCAGTGAAAAACGGACTAGCGGGAATGCCTACGAGCAGTACTTC. It is translated as CASSEKRTSGNAYEQYF.

This clone is a singleton in its sample. The rearrangement links TRBV3-1 (or the pseudogene TRBV3-2) to TRBJ1-6, with unresolved D. CDR1 and CDR2 from the germline V gene are LGHDT and YNNKEL (reference sequence). V was trimmed by 1 base and J by 7 bases, leaving 5 bases between them. The CDR3 runs to 13 residues. The DNA of the CDR3 is TGTGCCAGCAGCCAAGTCCCAAATTCACCCCTCCACTTT. It translates to CASSQVPNSPLHF.

Comments on this clone: This specimen includes other DNA sequences encoding the same CDR3. The chain carries TRBV12-3 or TRBV12-4 and TRBJ2-5; D may be TRBD1 (6 bases). Trimming cost V 2 bases and J 5 bases, with 9 bases left between them. This CDR3 has 13 amino acids. CDR3 DNA: TGTGCCAGCAGTTTATCAGGGGTGGAGACCCAGTACTTC. Translating it yields CASSLSGVETQYF.

V gene TRBV30 combines with J gene TRBJ1-3; D is ambiguous. V gave up 0 bases and J gave up 2 bases, with 5 bases separating them. This CDR3 has 13 residues. Germline V gene lookup returns CDR1 GTSNPN and CDR2 SVGIG (reference sequence). The CDR3 sequence is CAWSVRPGNTIYF. The CDR3 coding sequence is TGTGCCTGGAGTGTACGTCCTGGAAACACCATATATTTT.